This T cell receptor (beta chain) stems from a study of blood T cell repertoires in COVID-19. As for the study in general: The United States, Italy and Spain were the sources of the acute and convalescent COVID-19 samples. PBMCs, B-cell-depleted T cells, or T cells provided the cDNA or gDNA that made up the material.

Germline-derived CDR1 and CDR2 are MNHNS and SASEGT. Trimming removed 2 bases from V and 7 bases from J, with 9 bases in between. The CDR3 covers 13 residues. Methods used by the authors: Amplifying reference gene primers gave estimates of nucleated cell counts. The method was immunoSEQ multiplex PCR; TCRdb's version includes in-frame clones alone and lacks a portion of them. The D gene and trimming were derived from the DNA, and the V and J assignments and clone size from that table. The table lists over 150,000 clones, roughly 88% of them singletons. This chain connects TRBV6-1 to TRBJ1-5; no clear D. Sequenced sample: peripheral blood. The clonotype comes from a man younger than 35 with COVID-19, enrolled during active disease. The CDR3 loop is CASSERGSQPQHF. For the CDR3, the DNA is TGTGCCAGCAGTGAAAGAGGGTCCCAGCCCCAGCATTTT.